What follows describes a single T cell receptor beta chain. Its target is not known. Trimming took 4 bases from V and 0 from J; bases not matched to a gene: 10. Germline values: CDR1 MGHRA, CDR2 YSYEKL. The CDR3 covers 18 residues. The sample comes from a study of T cell responses to AZD1222 COVID-19 vaccine. Study information: Second-dose groups at about 4 or about 12 weeks were pooled.

Overall study results and limits: Possibly, clonal diversity was underestimated; donors were largely white British and included more females.

The method was immunoSEQ multiplex PCR; TCRdb's version includes in-frame clones alone and lacks a portion of them. Among 150,000 to 200,000 clones, about 90% were seen once, and the ten largest hold around 5.2%. The origin of this receptor is an adult in good health. The source material was peripheral blood, sampled on day 0 of AZD1222 vaccination. The rearrangement joins TRBV4-1 to TRBJ1-1, with 11 bases lining up with TRBD1. DNA for the CDR3: TGCGCCAGCAGCCCTCTGGGACAGGGGGGCCCAATGAACACTGAAGCTTTCTTT. It yields the protein CASSPLGQGGPMNTEAFF.